The 13 T cell receptor beta chains listed next were all sequenced from one sample in a study of Graves' ophthalmopathy and Graves' hyperthyroidism. TCR beta CDR3 regions were amplified from RNA transcripts. In the first round, RT-PCR was carried out with HTBI primers, and a multiplex PCR formed the second round. TCRdb re-derived calls from the multiplex PCR reads in MiXCR, one entry per CDR3 protein. Seen here are some 1.1 million distinct CDR3 sequences, approximately 35% observed once, and the top ten hold around 10%. The sequencing input was peripheral blood or thyroid tissue (not recorded which). These TCRs come from an adult man with Graves' hyperthyroidism.

Many counts were recorded for this clonotype. The chain uses TRBV10-3 and TRBJ2-2; no reliable D call. The CDR3 is 16 amino acids. Trimming shortened V by 0 bases and J by 2 bases, and 10 bases separated the two germline ends. CDR1 is ENHRY, CDR2 SYGVKD, per germline. The CDR3 DNA follows: TGTGCCATCAGTGAGTCCGGGCAAGACAACACCGGGGAGCTGTTTTTT. It encodes CAISESGQDNTGELFF.

As to this clonotype: Because the CDR3 is missing its conserved closing phenylalanine or tryptophan, this is likely a read error. The DNA is omitted, as the CDR3 cannot be located on it reliably, and the CDR3 follows TCRdb's listing. The V gene is TRBV29-1, the J gene TRBJ1-4; the table names TRBD1, a call not compared with the DNA. The CDR3 has 13 residues if both end residues are counted. Per the germline V gene, CDR1 is SQVTM and CDR2 is ANQGSEA. CDR3 amino acids: CSVVGGDRDHPSY.

This clonotype appeared a few times. V usage is TRBV6-6 and J usage is TRBJ1-1; perhaps TRBD1 as D (6 bases). V was cut by 6 bases and J by 6 bases, with 23 bases left in between. The CDR3 runs 16 residues. Germline V gives CDR1 MNHNY, CDR2 SVGAGI (reference sequence). The chain's CDR3 is CASRHPTGGGKPEAFF. CDR3 in DNA: TGTGCCAGCAGGCATCCGACTGGGGGCGGAAAGCCTGAAGCTTTCTTT.

This clonotype was picked up a small number of times. The CDR3: CASSLLGGGVNEKLFF. The CDR3 DNA reads TGTGCCAGCAGCTTATTAGGAGGAGGGGTTAATGAAAAACTGTTTTTT. V is TRBV7-8 and J is TRBJ1-4; a possible D gene is TRBD1 (5 bases). V was pared by 2 bases and J by 4 bases, with 14 bases between. The CDR3 runs to 16 residues. Germline CDR1 and CDR2: SGHVS and FQNEAQ.

This clonotype was seen ten or more times. This CDR3 reads CSVERRGRVYEQYF. The CDR3 coding sequence is TGCAGCGTTGAAAGGCGGGGCAGAGTCTACGAGCAGTACTTC. The chain has TRBV29-1 and TRBJ2-7; D is possibly TRBD2 (6 bases). This CDR3 comprises 14 residues. Germline V CDR1 and CDR2: SQVTM, ANQGSEA. The V end lost 2 bases, the J end lost 3 bases, and 14 bases lay between the germline ends.

There are many counts of this clonotype. The rearrangement uses TRBV7-2 and TRBJ1-3, with a weak D call TRBD1 (5 bases). Germline V lookup: CDR1 SGHTA, CDR2 FQGNSA. The CDR3 spans 15 residues. V shed 1 base and J shed 0 bases, with 7 bases lying between them. The CDR3 nucleotides read TGTGCCAGCAGCTTAGTAGGGGTCTCTGGAAACACCATATATTTT. It codes for CASSLVGVSGNTIYF. Full variable domain (missing parts from reference TRBV7-2 and TRBJ1-3): GAGVSQSPSNKVTEKGKDVELRCDPISGHTALYWYRQSLGQGLEFLIYFQGNSAPDKSGLPSDRFSAERTGGSVSTLTIQRTQQEDSAVYLCASSLVGVSGNTIYFGEGSWLTVV.

This clonotype came up many times. V is TRBV29-1 and J is TRBJ2-5; D ambiguous. The ends were cut back, 4 bases at V and 9 bases at J, with 3 bases in the middle. Germline-derived CDR1 and CDR2 are SQVTM and ANQGSEA. The CDR3 is made up of 8 amino acids. The CDR3: CSVGPQYF. CDR3 nucleotides: TGCAGCGTTGGGCCCCAGTACTTC.

This clonotype has more than one count but fewer than ten. The DNA for the CDR3 is TGCAGTGCTAGAGATCCCCCCGGGCACGAGCAGTACTTC. It translates to CSARDPPGHEQYF. The V and J genes are TRBV20-1 and TRBJ2-7; D gene ambiguous. The germline CDR1 and CDR2 sequences are DFQATT and SNEGSKA (reference sequence). The germline V and J ends were trimmed by 0 bases and 5 bases, with 11 bases remaining between them. This CDR3 comprises 13 residues.

This clonotype was detected ten times or more. This chain connects TRBV15 to TRBJ1-6; maybe TRBD1 (5 bases). Germline CDR1 reads LNHNV; CDR2 reads YYDKDF (reference sequence). V lost 5 bases to trimming and J lost 11 bases, with 10 bases between them. This CDR3 is 12 amino acids long. The chain's CDR3 is CATSPEGTPLHF. The CDR3, as DNA: TGTGCCACCAGCCCGGAGGGGACACCCCTCCACTTT.

The chain has TRBV10-1 and TRBJ2-5, with D perhaps given as TRBD1 or TRBD2 (6 bases each). The V end lost 2 bases, the J end lost 0 bases, and 16 bases lay between the germline ends. The CDR3 spans 17 residues. Germline values: CDR1 WNHNN, CDR2 SYGVQD (reference sequence). The DNA for the CDR3 is TGCGCCAGCAGTGAGCGGGCAGGGGAGGAACACCAAGAGACCCAGTACTTC. Amino acid sequence: CASSERAGEEHQETQYF.

In DNA form, the CDR3 reads TGTGCCAGCAGCCCCACCCAGGGCAGTGGAAACACCATATATTTT. This translates into CASSPTQGSGNTIYF. The chain employs TRBV9 and TRBJ1-3; D is perhaps TRBD1 (5 bases). The CDR3 is 15 amino acids. Germline V gene sequence: CDR1 SGDLS, CDR2 YYNGEE. The ends were cut back, 4 bases at V and 3 bases at J, with 14 bases in the middle.

On this clonotype itself: A junction boundary mismatches the germline segment, possibly from a read error. J is TRBJ2-5 and V is TRBV2; 11 nucleotides line up with TRBD2. The CDR3 is 12 residues long. CDR1 is SNHLY and CDR2 is FYNNEI in the germline V gene. The CDR3 DNA sequence: TGTGCCAGCAGCCCGAGACTAGCGGGATCGTTCTTC. Residues: CASSPRLAGSFF.

The J gene is TRBJ1-4, the V gene TRBV4-3, with D possibly being TRBD1 (5 bases). Germline CDR1 is LGHNA and CDR2 is YSLEER. With 0 bases removed from V and 7 bases from J, the gap between germline ends came to 15 bases. The CDR3 is 16 residues long. DNA of the CDR3: TGCGCCAGCAGCCAAGAAGGGCGGGGAGGGGTTGAAAAACTGTTTTTT. Its protein product is CASSQEGRGGVEKLFF.